What follows describes a single T cell receptor (beta chain). Its specificity is unknown. The data derive from a study of graft-versus-host responses after intestinal transplantation. Across the whole study: Anti-thymocyte globulin induction was given to all recipients, followed by tacrolimus and steroids for around three years.

Clones were sequenced by immunoSEQ multiplex PCR, and TCRdb holds only the in-frame ones, with some missing. The table shows 80,000 to 95,000 clones, with 75% to 95% occurring only once. Study outcomes and limitations: Graft-donor T cell macrochimerism in patients accompanied high graft-versus-host to host-versus-graft clonal ratios in allografts. Recipient marrow contained GvH clones, some of which appeared first in ileum or blood.

Sequencing used unstimulated CD8+ T cells sorted from spleen or lymph node cells, obtained before intestinal transplant. The sequence was collected from a human donor who received an intestinal transplant.

CDR3 in DNA: TGTGCCAGCACCCCGACGGGCGGGGAGCTGTTTTTT. This encodes CASTPTGGELFF. The chain uses TRBV28 and TRBJ2-2; no clear D gene. Germline V gene lookup returns CDR1 MDHEN and CDR2 SYDVKM. V was clipped by 7 bases and J by 7 bases, with 10 bases between them. This CDR3 is 12 amino acids long.